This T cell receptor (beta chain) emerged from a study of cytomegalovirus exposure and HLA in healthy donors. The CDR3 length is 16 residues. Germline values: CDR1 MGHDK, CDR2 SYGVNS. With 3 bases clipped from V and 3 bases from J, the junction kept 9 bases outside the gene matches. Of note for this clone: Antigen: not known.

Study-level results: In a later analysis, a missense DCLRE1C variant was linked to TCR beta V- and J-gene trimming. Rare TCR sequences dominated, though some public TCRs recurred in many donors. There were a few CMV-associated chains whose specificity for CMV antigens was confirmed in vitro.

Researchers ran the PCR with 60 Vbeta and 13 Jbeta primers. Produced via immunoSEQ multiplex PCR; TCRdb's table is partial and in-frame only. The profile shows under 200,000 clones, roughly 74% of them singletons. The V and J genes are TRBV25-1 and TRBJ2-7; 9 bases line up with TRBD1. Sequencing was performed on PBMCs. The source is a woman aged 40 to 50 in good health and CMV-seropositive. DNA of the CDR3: TGTGCCAGCAGTGATTTACAGGGGGCGGTCCACTACGAGCAGTACTTC. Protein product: CASSDLQGAVHYEQYF.